This T cell receptor (beta chain) stems from a study of PD-L1 blockade in urothelial cancer. Study findings and constraints: Tumor-linked clones in blood grew more by 3 weeks in durable-benefit patients.

Germline V gene lookup returns CDR1 MDHEN and CDR2 SYDVKM. The CDR3 runs 15 residues. V dropped 5 bases and J dropped 10; count of bases not matched to a gene: 10. In the case of this clone: The target antigen is unknown.

The time point was: peripheral blood 6 weeks after treatment start. Profiling relied on immunoSEQ multiplex PCR, and the TCRdb table lists in-frame clones only, not all of them. The data contain roughly 120,000 clones, 85% to 90% of them singletons. The material was PBMCs, obtained around atezolizumab (anti-PD-L1) treatment. The chain couples TRBV28 to TRBJ2-1; TRBD2 matches at 11 bases. This sequence was found in a man aged 55 to 69 with urothelial cancer. CDR3 amino acids: CASSGGSGRAGEQFF. The DNA for the CDR3 is TGTGCCAGCAGTGGGGGTAGCGGGAGGGCCGGGGAGCAGTTCTTC.